The entry that follows covers one T cell receptor beta chain sequence. This record belongs to a study of blood T cell repertoires in COVID-19. The CDR3 has 13 amino acids. Germline V gene data show CDR1 as MNHEY and CDR2 as SVGAGI. V shed 6 bases and J shed 4 bases, with 12 bases lying between them. The repertoire was sequenced with immunoSEQ multiplex PCR; TCRdb's copy has only in-frame clones and lacks some. The table records almost 80,000 clones, more than 80% of them present only once. The genes are TRBV6-5 and TRBJ2-5; perhaps TRBD2 as D (5 bases). Material: peripheral blood. The receptor was isolated from a woman older than 75 with acute or convalescent COVID-19. The CDR3 nucleotides are TGTGCCAGCAGGCTAGCCCGGGGAGAGACCCAGTACTTC. Residues: CASRLARGETQYF.